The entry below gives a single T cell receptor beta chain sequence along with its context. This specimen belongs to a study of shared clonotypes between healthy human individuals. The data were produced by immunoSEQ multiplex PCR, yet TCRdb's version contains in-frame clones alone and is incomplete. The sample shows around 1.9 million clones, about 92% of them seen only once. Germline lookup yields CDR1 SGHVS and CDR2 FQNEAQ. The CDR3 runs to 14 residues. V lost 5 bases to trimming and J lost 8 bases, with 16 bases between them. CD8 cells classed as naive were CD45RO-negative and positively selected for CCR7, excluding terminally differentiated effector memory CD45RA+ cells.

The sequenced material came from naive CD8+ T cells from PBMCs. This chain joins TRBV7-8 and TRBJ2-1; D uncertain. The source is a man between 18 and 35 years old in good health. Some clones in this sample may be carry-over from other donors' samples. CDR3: CASSQSGPVDEQFF. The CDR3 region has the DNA TGTGCCAGCAGCCAATCCGGCCCCGTGGATGAGCAGTTCTTC.